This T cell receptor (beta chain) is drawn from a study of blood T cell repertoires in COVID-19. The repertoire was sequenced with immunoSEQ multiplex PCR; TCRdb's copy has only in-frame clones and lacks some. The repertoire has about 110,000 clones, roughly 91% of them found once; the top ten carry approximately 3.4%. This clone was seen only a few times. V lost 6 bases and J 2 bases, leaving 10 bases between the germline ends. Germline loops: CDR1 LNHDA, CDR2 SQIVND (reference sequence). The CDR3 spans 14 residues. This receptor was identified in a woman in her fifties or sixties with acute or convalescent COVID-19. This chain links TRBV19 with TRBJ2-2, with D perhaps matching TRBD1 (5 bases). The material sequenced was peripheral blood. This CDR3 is CASSSGLNTGELFF. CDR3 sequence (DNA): TGTGCCAGTAGCTCAGGGCTCAACACCGGGGAGCTGTTTTTT. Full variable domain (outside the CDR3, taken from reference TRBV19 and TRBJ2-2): DGGITQSPKYLFRKEGQNVTLSCEQNLNHDAMYWYRQDPGQGLRLIYYSQIVNDFQKGDIAEGYSVSREKKESFPLTVTSAQKNPTAFYLCASSSGLNTGELFFGEGSRLTVL.